This T cell receptor beta chain was obtained from a study of response to subunit inactivated influenza vaccine (dated by TCRdb to 2016 to 2019). Looking at the study overall: Deep quantitative profiling of the T cell receptor repertoire was used in the study to follow responses to a trivalent subunit inactivated influenza vaccine.

Inclusive of the bounding cysteine and phenylalanine, the CDR3 is 16 residues long. Only the CDR3 region is kept as DNA, spanning 48 bases read in frame from base 1. Taken from the germline V gene, the CDR1 and CDR2 loops are SGHRS and YFSETQ. Trimming costs V 0 bases and J 0 bases, and their ends lie 11 bases apart. The study at large found these results: According to the authors, only a limited number of new T cells may be recruited by each seasonal influenza vaccination.

This clonotype was detected a few times. The antigen it binds to is not known. There are no base qualities to consult, and no much larger clone falls within one base. Library generation was performed with RT-PCR. The reads were generated on an Illumina HiSeq 2500. TCRdb handled the public reads itself, with Q25 trimming in fastp and clone calling in MiXCR, and kept productive beta chains. Rows are combined by CDR3 protein, so each entry shows the most common genes and DNA. The sample table shows hundreds of thousands of distinct CDR3 sequences, and approximately 12% are seen once. The top ten constitute about a tenth of the sample.

The sequence derives from a middle-aged man who received an inactivated influenza vaccine. Donor details come from another sample of the same person, matched by shared clones. Here the chain combines TRBV5-1 and TRBJ2-3, with the D gene call left open. The source material was PBMCs from blood, sampled on the day of vaccination. In nucleotide form, the sequence is TGCGCCAGCAGCTTGGATGCGGAAACTAGCACAGATACGCAGTATTTT. It translates as CASSLDAETSTDTQYF.